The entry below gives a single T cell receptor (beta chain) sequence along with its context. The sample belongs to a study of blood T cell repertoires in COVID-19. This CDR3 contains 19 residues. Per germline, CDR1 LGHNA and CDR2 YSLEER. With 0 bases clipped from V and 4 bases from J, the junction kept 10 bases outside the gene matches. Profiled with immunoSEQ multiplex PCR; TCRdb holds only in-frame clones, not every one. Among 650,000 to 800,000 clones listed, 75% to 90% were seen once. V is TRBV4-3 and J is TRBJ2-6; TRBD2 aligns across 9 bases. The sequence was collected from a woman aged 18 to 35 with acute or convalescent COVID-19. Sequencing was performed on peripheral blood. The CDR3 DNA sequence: TGCGCCAGCAGCCAAGATGGGATAGCGGGGGCTGCAGGGGCCAACGTCCTGACTTTC. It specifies CASSQDGIAGAAGANVLTF.